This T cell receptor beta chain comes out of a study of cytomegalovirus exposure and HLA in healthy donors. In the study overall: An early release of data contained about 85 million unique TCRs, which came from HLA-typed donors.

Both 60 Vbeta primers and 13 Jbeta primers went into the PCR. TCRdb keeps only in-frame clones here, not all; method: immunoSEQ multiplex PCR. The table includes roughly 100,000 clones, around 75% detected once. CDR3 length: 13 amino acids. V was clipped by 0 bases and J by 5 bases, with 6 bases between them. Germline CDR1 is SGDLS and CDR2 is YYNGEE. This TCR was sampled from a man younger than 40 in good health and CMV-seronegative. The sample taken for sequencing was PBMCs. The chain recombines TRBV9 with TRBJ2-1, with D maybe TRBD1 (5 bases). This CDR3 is CASSVEGDNEQFF. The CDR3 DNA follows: TGTGCCAGCAGCGTAGAAGGGGACAATGAGCAGTTCTTC.